The 29 T cell receptor beta chains reported below all come from one sample, sequenced in a study of blood T cells in healthy people across ages. A second PCR of 7 to 11 cycles used a sample-barcoded 5' primer and a J-beta primer mix. TCRdb independently ran MiXCR on the 5' RACE reads; one entry per CDR3 protein. The sample yields 650,000 to 700,000 distinct CDR3 sequences, about 34% seen once. The sample was blood. Source of these receptors: a woman aged 80 or over in good health.

This clonotype was seen many times. V and J are TRBV20-1 and TRBJ2-1; no clear D. Deletions cut 6 bases from V and 7 bases from J, with 16 bases between. Germline V gives CDR1 DFQATT, CDR2 SNEGSKA (reference sequence). The CDR3 extends over 13 amino acids. CDR3 residues: CSAPSTEGNEQFF. CDR3 coding DNA: TGCAGTGCGCCTTCGACCGAAGGTAATGAGCAGTTCTTC.

This clonotype showed up many times. The rearrangement joins TRBV6-1 to TRBJ1-5; 9 bases map to TRBD1. The CDR3 has 15 residues. Losses at the gene ends were 1 base for V and 4 bases for J; bases not matched to a gene: 2. The germline gives CDR1 MNHNS, CDR2 SASEGT. CDR3 DNA sequence: TGTGCCAGCAGTGAAGGCGGGACAGGGAATCAGCCCCAGCATTTT. Its translation is CASSEGGTGNQPQHF.

This clonotype was seen repeatedly, ten times or more. V gene TRBV6-2 or TRBV6-3 combines with J gene TRBJ2-3; D is perhaps TRBD2 (5 bases). The CDR3 is 13 amino acids. CDR1 MNHEY and CDR2 SVGEGT come from the germline V gene. Trimming cost V 0 bases and J 6 bases, with 7 bases left between them. The CDR3 reads CASSYSRGDTQYF. The CDR3 DNA is TGTGCCAGCAGTTACTCTCGAGGGGATACGCAGTATTTT.

The chain is built from TRBV4-1 and TRBJ2-3, with D maybe TRBD2 (6 bases). The CDR3 is 15 amino acids. The V gene lost 7 bases and the J gene lost 2 bases, with 16 bases spanning the gap. Germline V lookup: CDR1 MGHRA, CDR2 YSYEKL. The CDR3, as DNA: TGCGCCAGCAAAGCCGGAGGACTAATCACAGATACGCAGTATTTT. Residues: CASKAGGLITDTQYF.

This clonotype was counted many times. The chain employs TRBV7-2 and TRBJ1-2; D gene uncertain. Per the germline V gene, CDR1 is SGHTA and CDR2 is FQGNSA. This CDR3 has 12 residues. Trimming took 1 base from V and 5 from J, leaving 5 bases between them. The CDR3, as DNA: TGTGCCAGCAGCTTAGACTGGTATGGCTACACCTTC. It is translated as CASSLDWYGYTF.

With regard to this clonotype: This likely comes from a read error, as the CDR3 has no conserved phenylalanine or tryptophan at its end. The chain has TRBV2 and TRBJ1-5; a weak D match, TRBD1 (6 bases). Germline assignment: CDR1 SNHLY and CDR2 FYNNEI. The CDR3 runs to 16 residues. The V gene lost 3 bases and the J gene lost 3 bases, with 15 bases spanning the gap. As DNA, the CDR3 is TGTGCCAGCAGTGAGATGAGCAGGGGCAACAATCAGCCCCAGCATTTA. Encoded protein: CASSEMSRGNNQPQHL.

About this clonotype itself: This could be a read error, since a much larger clone is one nucleotide away. V usage is TRBV7-3 and J usage is TRBJ2-1, with 8 bases matching TRBD2. CDR3 length: 16 amino acids. The germline V gene has CDR1 SGHTA and CDR2 FQGTGA. J gave up 6 bases and V 1 base, and 8 bases lay outside the gene matches. The CDR3 protein is CASSLIAAGLGNEQFF. The DNA of the CDR3 is TGTGCCAGCAGCTTAATCGCGGCGGGACTAGGCAATGAGCAGTTCTTC.

This clonotype was found many times. The V call is TRBV5-5, the J call TRBJ2-7; D not resolved. Germline V gives CDR1 SGHKS, CDR2 YYEKEE (reference sequence). The CDR3 runs 11 residues. V lost 5 bases to trimming and J lost 6 bases, with 9 bases between them. CDR3 in amino acids: CASSYLSEQYF. In DNA, the CDR3 is TGTGCCAGCAGTTATTTAAGCGAGCAGTACTTC.

The chain combines TRBV7-6 with TRBJ1-5; D remains ambiguous. The germline V and J ends were trimmed by 1 base and 0 bases, with 7 bases remaining between them. The CDR3 covers 15 residues. CDR1 and CDR2 (germline): SGHVS, FNYEAQ. CDR3 sequence: CASSLGPNSNQPQHF. DNA for the CDR3: TGTGCCAGCAGCTTAGGGCCTAATAGCAATCAGCCCCAGCATTTT.

The chain uses TRBV20-1 and TRBJ2-3, with 14 bases aligning to TRBD2. Germline CDR1 is DFQATT and CDR2 is SNEGSKA (reference sequence). The CDR3 totals 17 residues. The V segment lost 4 bases and the J segment 5 bases; nucleotides outside the gene matches: 11. CDR3 loop: CSAKTPGLAGAEDTQYF. CDR3 nucleotides: TGCAGTGCTAAAACCCCGGGACTAGCGGGAGCGGAAGATACGCAGTATTTT.

Turning to this clonotype: A much larger clone differs from this one at a single base, so this may be a read error. The chain links TRBV5-1 to TRBJ2-1; D tentatively reads TRBD1 or TRBD2 (6 bases each). Trimming took off 4 bases at V and 5 bases at J, with 13 bases between the two ends. The CDR3 loop spans 14 amino acids. CDR1 and CDR2 from the germline V gene are SGHRS and YFSETQ. The CDR3, as DNA: TGCGCCAGCAGCCTGGGGGGCAAGGACAATGAGCAGTTCTTC. Translating gives CASSLGGKDNEQFF.

In this sample, this clonotype turned up many times. The gene calls are TRBV18 and TRBJ1-2, with TRBD1 identical over 10 bases. The CDR3 consists of 14 residues. Germline loops: CDR1 KGHSH, CDR2 LQKENI. Losses at the gene ends were 3 bases for V and 8 bases for J; bases not matched to a gene: 6. CDR3 nucleotides: TGTGCCAGCTCACCTCCGGGACAGGGGTACGGCTACACCTTC. Its protein product is CASSPPGQGYGYTF.

This clonotype came up once. A read error may be the cause here, since a much bigger clone is one base away. The CDR3 DNA follows: TGCAGTGCCCTGGCCGCACAGTCGACTCATGGCTGTGGCTACACCTTC. This encodes CSALAAQSTHGCGYTF. The chain couples TRBV20-1 to TRBJ1-2; D is unclear. Trimming cost V 6 bases and J 7 bases, with 27 bases left between them. CDR1 and CDR2 from the germline V gene are DFQATT and SNEGSKA (reference sequence). The CDR3 is 16 residues long.

This clonotype was counted many times. This chain connects TRBV12-3 or TRBV12-4 to TRBJ2-1, with D perhaps matching TRBD2 (6 bases). The CDR3 spans 16 residues. Trimming took off 1 base at V and 7 bases at J, with 17 bases between the two ends. The CDR3 DNA follows: TGTGCCAGCAGTTTAGGCTCCCTCGTCCGGGAGAATGAGCAGTTCTTC. Its translation is CASSLGSLVRENEQFF.

The chain joins TRBV7-2 to TRBJ2-1, with D hard to call. CDR3 size: 16 residues. Trimming removed 5 bases at V and 5 bases at J, with 19 bases between. Germline CDR1 SGHTA, CDR2 FQGNSA. The CDR3 region is CASSPYLNRPHNEQFF. The CDR3 coding sequence is TGTGCCAGCAGCCCGTACCTGAATAGGCCCCACAATGAGCAGTTCTTC.

The V call is TRBV11-2, the J call TRBJ1-1; 8 bases align to TRBD1. This CDR3 spans 15 amino acids. Germline CDR1 SGHAT, CDR2 FQNNGV. The J segment lost 3 bases and the V segment lost 5 bases, leaving 8 bases of the junction unmatched. CDR3 DNA sequence: TGTGCCAGCAGCCGACTTCGACAGGGGTACACTGAAGCTTTCTTT. It is translated as CASSRLRQGYTEAFF.

CDR3 region: CASSLLARSISGANVLTF. The CDR3 DNA reads TGTGCCAGCAGTTTATTAGCCAGGTCGATCTCTGGGGCCAACGTCCTGACTTTC. The chain employs TRBV28 and TRBJ2-6; D is unresolved. This CDR3 spans 18 amino acids. V was cut by 1 base and J by 0 bases, with 13 bases left in between. The germline V gene has CDR1 MDHEN and CDR2 SYDVKM.

This clonotype was seen at least ten times. This chain links TRBV7-2 with TRBJ2-1, with 7 positions matching TRBD2. This CDR3 has 14 amino acids. The ends lost 5 bases at V and 6 bases at J; junction bases unmatched: 7. Germline lookup yields CDR1 SGHTA and CDR2 FQGNSA. The CDR3, as DNA: TGTGCCAGCAGCCCCCCGGGGGAGGGCAATGAGCAGTTCTTC. Translation gives CASSPPGEGNEQFF.

This chain links TRBV6-5 with TRBJ1-1; D may be TRBD1 (6 bases). Germline V gives CDR1 MNHEY, CDR2 SVGAGI. The CDR3 runs to 13 residues. Trimming took off 6 bases at V and 10 bases at J, with 18 bases between the two ends. CDR3 loop: CASSSVGGGPAFF. In DNA form, the CDR3 reads TGTGCCAGCAGCTCCGTGGGGGGGGGGCCAGCTTTCTTT.

The chain uses TRBV20-1 and TRBJ2-3; 7 bases match TRBD2. The CDR3 has 17 residues. Per the germline V gene, CDR1 is DFQATT and CDR2 is SNEGSKA (reference sequence). Losses at the gene ends were 0 bases for V and 3 bases for J; bases not matched to a gene: 12. CDR3 nucleotides: TGCAGTGCTAGAGAAGTACGTTGGGACTACCCGACAGATACGCAGTATTTT. Translation: CSAREVRWDYPTDTQYF.

This clonotype appeared once. The chain joins TRBV7-2 to TRBJ2-7; 7 bases line up with TRBD2. The V gene end was trimmed by 6 bases and the J gene end by 4 bases; junction bases not matched to a gene: 12. The CDR3 contains 15 residues. Looked up from germline, CDR1 is SGHTA and CDR2 is FQGNSA. The CDR3 sequence: CASSVDGLAVYEQYF. CDR3 in DNA: TGTGCCAGCAGTGTGGACGGGCTAGCGGTATACGAGCAGTACTTC. Supplemented by reference TRBV7-2 and TRBJ2-7, the full variable domain reads GAGVSQSPSNKVTEKGKDVELRCDPISGHTALYWYRQSLGQGLEFLIYFQGNSAPDKSGLPSDRFSAERTGGSVSTLTIQRTQQEDSAVYLCASSVDGLAVYEQYFGPGTRLTVT.

This clonotype was recorded a few times. The chain joins TRBV5-1 to TRBJ1-1; maybe TRBD1 (5 bases). Trimming took 0 bases from V and 0 from J, leaving 12 bases between them. This CDR3 contains 16 residues. Germline CDR1 is SGHRS and CDR2 is YFSETQ. The CDR3 spells CASSLDGTEVNTEAFF. CDR3 sequence (DNA): TGCGCCAGCAGCTTGGATGGGACCGAAGTGAACACTGAAGCTTTCTTT.

The chain joins TRBV5-1 to TRBJ2-1; 9 nucleotides agree with TRBD2. The J segment lost 0 bases and the V segment lost 2 bases, leaving 9 bases of the junction unmatched. The CDR3 is 18 residues long. Germline V gene lookup returns CDR1 SGHRS and CDR2 YFSETQ. Written as DNA, the CDR3 is TGCGCCAGCAGCTTCGATCCTCAAGCGGGAGGCTCCTACAATGAGCAGTTCTTC. Translated: CASSFDPQAGGSYNEQFF.

In the case of this clonotype: Since a much larger clone is just one base distant, this may be a read error. The chain is built from TRBV30 and TRBJ2-5; no definite D call. With the DNA end fitting TRBJ2-4 better, the J assignment may be wrong. The CDR3 is made up of 11 amino acids. Germline loops: CDR1 GTSNPN, CDR2 SVGIG (reference sequence). The CDR3 protein is CAWWTRNIQYF. As DNA, the CDR3 is TGTGCCTGGTGGACCAGGAACATTCAGTACTTC.

The sample holds a few counts of this clonotype. V and J are TRBV7-9 and TRBJ2-2, with 7 bases aligning to TRBD1. J was trimmed by 0 bases and V by 5 bases; bases with no gene match: 3. The CDR3 loop spans 15 amino acids. CDR1 SEHNR and CDR2 FQNEAQ come from the germline V gene (reference sequence). The CDR3 sequence: CASSQDRANTGELFF. The CDR3, as DNA: TGTGCCAGCAGCCAAGACAGGGCGAACACCGGGGAGCTGTTTTTT.

This clonotype was detected many times. This sequence joins TRBV6-5 and TRBJ2-1; 9 bases are shared with TRBD1. The V gene end was trimmed by 0 bases and the J gene end by 14 bases; junction bases not matched to a gene: 5. The CDR3 covers 13 residues. CDR1 and CDR2 from the germline V gene are MNHEY and SVGAGI. The CDR3 sequence: CASSYSGQGRKFF. Here the CDR3 DNA reads TGTGCCAGCAGTTACTCCGGACAGGGGAGAAAGTTCTTC.

In its sample, this clonotype was seen many times. The chain couples TRBV5-6 to TRBJ2-5; TRBD2 aligns across 7 bases. J was trimmed by 5 bases and V by 4 bases; bases with no gene match: 8. Germline V gene sequence: CDR1 SGHDT, CDR2 YYEEEE. The CDR3 consists of 14 residues. For the CDR3, the DNA is TGTGCCAGCAGCCGATCAGGGCGGGGGGAGACCCAGTACTTC. Encoded protein: CASSRSGRGETQYF.

This rearrangement joins TRBV20-1 to TRBJ2-7; 8 positions agree with TRBD2. After removal of 3 bases from V and 5 bases from J, the junction contained 12 bases not matched to a gene. CDR1 is DFQATT and CDR2 is SNEGSKA in the germline V gene (reference sequence). This CDR3 has 15 residues. The CDR3 DNA reads TGCAGTGCTAGCTCCCCCCAGCGGGGGCTTAACGAGCAGTACTTC. Its translation: CSASSPQRGLNEQYF.

This clonotype was recorded at least ten times. This chain uses TRBV24-1 with TRBJ2-1, with D hard to call. V was trimmed by 7 bases and J by 1 base, leaving 19 bases between them. The CDR3 contains 17 residues. CDR1 is KGHDR and CDR2 is SFDVKD in the germline V gene. This chain's CDR3 is CATSGKSSSGSYNEQFF. CDR3 bases: TGTGCCACCAGCGGAAAGTCGAGTTCGGGTTCCTACAATGAGCAGTTCTTC.